Below, one T cell receptor (beta chain) is given with its context. This receptor's antigen is unknown. Per-base qualities were not stored, and no clone one base away is much larger. The entry originates in a study of blood T cell repertoires in COVID-19 (dated by TCRdb to about 2020). About the investigation overall: Collaborator samples came from the United States, Italy and Spain and covered acute and convalescent phases of COVID-19. The material from the prospective study consisted of cDNA or gDNA derived from T cells, B-cell-depleted T cells, or PBMCs. Subjects who had been exposed to COVID-19, were actively infected with it, or had recovered from it provided the deeply sampled blood TCRbeta repertoires that made up the dataset. A freely available public database, intended as a resource for researchers studying the immune response to SARS-CoV-2, is where the repertoires were released. Samples were obtained from the ongoing ImmuneRACE study (first 160 participants) and from 1,254 subjects provided by 6 global collaborators. A de-identified subject ID, COVID-19 status, age in years and sex were almost always included in the sample metadata. Where HLA class I and class II types were available, the types were taken from metadata supplied by the sample provider, not from assay-based typing.

The immunoSEQ Assay, a bias-controlled multiplex PCR, was used to amplify TCRbeta CDR3 regions from genomic DNA. Concerning the study's data processing: The number of nucleated cells in each sample was estimated from the amplification of reference gene primers within the assay. To quantify the absolute abundance of each unique TCRbeta CDR3 rearrangement, sequence reads were collapsed and filtered. For each sample, productive Simpson clonality was calculated as the square root of Simpson's diversity index over productive rearrangements. The table comes from immuneACCESS by way of TCRdb, which keeps in-frame sequences with V and J called. Part of the clones is missing from these tables; in studies checked, under half for an unresolved V gene and the rest for unknown reasons. The V and J calls and clone size come from that table; D and trimming were worked out from the DNA. The sample table records hundreds of thousands of clones; 85% of these occur just once. The ten largest clonotypes hold 2% to 3% of the sample.

In the prospective study, participants were about 18 to 100 years old, resided in fewer than 25 geographic areas of the United States, and were enrolled through a virtual design. In the prospective study, cohorts were assigned on the basis of participant-reported clinical history obtained from a screening survey and a study questionnaire. ImmuneRACE Cohort 3 recovered participants were defined by two consecutive negative NP/OP PCR tests, healthcare professional clearance, or symptom resolution. In the prospective study, mobile phlebotomists collected whole blood, serum and a nasopharyngeal or oropharyngeal swab from each participant. Prospective study participants could optionally give additional blood draws and questionnaires over an approximately two-month period. Prospective study blood samples were shipped either frozen or at room temperature before DNA extraction. What the research found in general, with its limitations: The amount of clinical and demographic metadata varied by source and participant and was provided uncurated.

The junction carries 10 bases between V and J, which are trimmed by 0 bases and 0 bases respectively. The CDR3 goes from the cysteine to the phenylalanine over 16 residues. CDR3 DNA is the only sequence kept; it has 48 bases, read in frame from the first base. The clonotype was recovered from a woman aged 45-59 years who had recovered from COVID-19. Input material: PBMCs or T cells enriched from blood (not recorded which). The receptor chain draws on TRBV5-7 and TRBJ1-5; no D gene call is confident. TRBV5-7 qualifies as an ORF whose function is uncertain. The CDR3 region reads CASSLAIDGSNQPQHF. The nucleotides are TGTGCCAGCAGCTTGGCAATAGATGGTAGCAATCAGCCCCAGCATTTT.